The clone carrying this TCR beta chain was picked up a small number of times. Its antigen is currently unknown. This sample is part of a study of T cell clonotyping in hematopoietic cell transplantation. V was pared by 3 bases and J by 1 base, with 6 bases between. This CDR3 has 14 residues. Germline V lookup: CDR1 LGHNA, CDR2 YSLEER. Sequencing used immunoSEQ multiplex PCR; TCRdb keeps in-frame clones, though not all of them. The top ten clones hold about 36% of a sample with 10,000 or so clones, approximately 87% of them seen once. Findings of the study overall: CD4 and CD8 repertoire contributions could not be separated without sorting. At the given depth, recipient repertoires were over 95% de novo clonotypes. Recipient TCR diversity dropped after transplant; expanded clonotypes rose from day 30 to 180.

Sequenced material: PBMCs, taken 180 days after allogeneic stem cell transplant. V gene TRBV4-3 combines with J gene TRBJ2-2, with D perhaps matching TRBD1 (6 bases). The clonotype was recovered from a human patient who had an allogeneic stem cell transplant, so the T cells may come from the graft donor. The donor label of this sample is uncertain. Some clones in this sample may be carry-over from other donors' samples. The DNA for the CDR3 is TGCGCCAGCAGCCAGGGACAGAACACCGGGGAGCTGTTTTTT. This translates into CASSQGQNTGELFF.